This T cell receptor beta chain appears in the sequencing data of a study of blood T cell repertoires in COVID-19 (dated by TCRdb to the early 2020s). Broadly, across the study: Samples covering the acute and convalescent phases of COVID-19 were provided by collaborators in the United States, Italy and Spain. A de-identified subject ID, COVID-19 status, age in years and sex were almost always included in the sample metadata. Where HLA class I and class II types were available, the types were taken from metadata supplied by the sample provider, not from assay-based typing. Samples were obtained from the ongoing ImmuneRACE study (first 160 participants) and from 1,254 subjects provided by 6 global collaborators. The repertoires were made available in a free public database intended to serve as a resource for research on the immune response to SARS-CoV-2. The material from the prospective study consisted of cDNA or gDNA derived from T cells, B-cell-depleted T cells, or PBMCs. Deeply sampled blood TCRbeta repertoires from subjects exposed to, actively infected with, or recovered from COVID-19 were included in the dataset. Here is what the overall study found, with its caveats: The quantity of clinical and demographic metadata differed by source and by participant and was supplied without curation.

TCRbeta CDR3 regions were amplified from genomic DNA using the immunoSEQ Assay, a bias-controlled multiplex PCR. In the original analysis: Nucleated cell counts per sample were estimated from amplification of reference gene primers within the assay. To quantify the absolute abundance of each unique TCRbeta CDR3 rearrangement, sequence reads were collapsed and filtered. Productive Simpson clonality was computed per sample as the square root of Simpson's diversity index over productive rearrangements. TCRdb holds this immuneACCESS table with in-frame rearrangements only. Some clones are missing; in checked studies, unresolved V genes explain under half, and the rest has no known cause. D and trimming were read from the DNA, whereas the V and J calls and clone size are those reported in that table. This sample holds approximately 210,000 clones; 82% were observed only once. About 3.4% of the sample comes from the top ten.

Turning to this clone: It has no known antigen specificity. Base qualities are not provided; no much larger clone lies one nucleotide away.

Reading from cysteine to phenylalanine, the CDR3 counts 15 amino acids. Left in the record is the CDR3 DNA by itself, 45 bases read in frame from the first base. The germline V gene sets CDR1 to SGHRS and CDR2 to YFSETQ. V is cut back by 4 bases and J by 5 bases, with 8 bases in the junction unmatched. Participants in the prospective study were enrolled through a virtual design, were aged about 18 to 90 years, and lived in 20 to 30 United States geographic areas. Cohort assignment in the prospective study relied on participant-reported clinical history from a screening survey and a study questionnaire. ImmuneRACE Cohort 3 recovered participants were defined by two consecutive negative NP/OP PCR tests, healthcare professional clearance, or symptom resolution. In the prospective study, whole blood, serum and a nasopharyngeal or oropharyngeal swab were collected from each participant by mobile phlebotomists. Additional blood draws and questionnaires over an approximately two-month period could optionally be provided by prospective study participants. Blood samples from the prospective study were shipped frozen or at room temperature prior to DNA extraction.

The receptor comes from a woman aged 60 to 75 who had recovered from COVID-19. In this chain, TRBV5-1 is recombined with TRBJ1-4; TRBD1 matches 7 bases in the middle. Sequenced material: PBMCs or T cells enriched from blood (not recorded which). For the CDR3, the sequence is CASSPAPGQNEKLFF. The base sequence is TGCGCCAGCAGCCCGGCCCCGGGACAGAATGAAAAACTGTTTTTT. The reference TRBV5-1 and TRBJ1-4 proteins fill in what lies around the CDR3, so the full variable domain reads KAGVTQTPRYLIKTRGQQVTLSCSPISGHRSVSWYQQTPGQGLQFLFEYFSETQRNKGNFPGRFSGRQFSNSRSEMNVSTLELGDSALYLCASSPAPGQNEKLFFGSGTQLSVL.